The text below deals with one T cell receptor (beta chain). Data came from immunoSEQ multiplex PCR; TCRdb stores just in-frame clones and leaves some out. The sample has more than 200,000 clones, about 89% seen once. This entry is derived from a study of blood T cell repertoires in COVID-19. Participants were aged about 18 to 100 years from 20 to 30 US areas. The length of the CDR3 is 14 residues. V lost 7 bases, J lost 8 bases, and 20 bases lay in between. Germline V CDR1 and CDR2: SGHAT, FQNNGV. The clonotype originates from a woman in her twenties or thirties who had recovered from COVID-19. The J gene is TRBJ1-2, the V gene TRBV11-2; D is unresolved. The sample comprised PBMCs or T cells enriched from blood (not recorded which). As DNA, the CDR3 is TGTGCCAGCACCTCAACTGACTGGAGAAGGGGCTACACCTTC. Protein sequence: CASTSTDWRRGYTF.